These T cell receptor beta chains were read from a single sample in a study of blood T cell repertoires in COVID-19. Clones were sequenced by immunoSEQ multiplex PCR, and TCRdb holds only the in-frame ones, with some missing. The table shows some 250,000 clones, with about 88% occurring only once. Sequencing input: peripheral blood. These receptors were collected from a woman aged 40-49 years who had recovered from COVID-19. Both conserved end residues are part of each CDR3. The order of the fields is V gene, clone size, D gene, J gene, CDR3 protein, CDR3 DNA. A D gene is named only where the DNA matches it firmly. Size tells how often a clone was seen (once, few, many) or the class of an expanded clone, and some rows leave it out.

v_gene: TRBV3-1/TRBV3-2; abundance: .; d_gene: .; j_gene: TRBJ1-1; CDR3aa: CASKGTLNTEAFF; CDR3nt: TGTGCCAGCAAAGGGACACTGAACACTGAAGCTTTCTTT
v_gene: TRBV18; abundance: .; d_gene: .; j_gene: TRBJ1-1; CDR3aa: CASSPNGNTEAFF; CDR3nt: TGTGCCAGCTCACCAAACGGGAACACTGAAGCTTTCTTT
v_gene: TRBV11-3; abundance: .; d_gene: TRBD1; j_gene: TRBJ2-1; CDR3aa: CASSPRGGQGLGEQFF; CDR3nt: TGTGCCAGCAGCCCCAGAGGGGGACAGGGGCTCGGTGAGCAGTTCTTC
v_gene: TRBV11-2; abundance: .; d_gene: TRBD2; j_gene: TRBJ2-1; CDR3aa: CATGLAGPYNEQFF; CDR3nt: TGTGCCACCGGACTAGCGGGGCCCTACAATGAGCAGTTCTTC
v_gene: TRBV18; abundance: .; d_gene: .; j_gene: TRBJ2-2; CDR3aa: CASSPAAARGGELFF; CDR3nt: TGTGCCAGCTCACCAGCCGCAGCCCGGGGTGGGGAGCTGTTTTTT
v_gene: TRBV2; abundance: .; d_gene: .; j_gene: TRBJ2-5; CDR3aa: CASTPPGSWGTQYF; CDR3nt: TGTGCCAGCACCCCCCCGGGGTCCTGGGGGACCCAGTACTTC
v_gene: TRBV25-1; abundance: .; d_gene: .; j_gene: TRBJ2-7; CDR3aa: CASSEYRGSSDEQYF; CDR3nt: TGTGCCAGCAGTGAATATCGGGGGAGTAGCGACGAGCAGTACTTC
v_gene: TRBV7-9; abundance: .; d_gene: TRBD2; j_gene: TRBJ2-6; CDR3aa: CASATSGRVRANVLTF; CDR3nt: TGTGCCAGCGCGACTAGCGGGAGGGTACGGGCCAACGTCCTGACTTTC
v_gene: TRBV19; abundance: .; d_gene: .; j_gene: TRBJ2-1; CDR3aa: CASSPRPQRAYNEQFF; CDR3nt: TGTGCCAGTAGTCCGAGGCCCCAGCGGGCGTACAATGAGCAGTTCTTC
v_gene: TRBV7-2; abundance: .; d_gene: TRBD2; j_gene: TRBJ2-1; CDR3aa: CASSLDRAGGRGEQFF; CDR3nt: TGTGCCAGCAGCTTAGATAGGGCTGGCGGGAGGGGTGAGCAGTTCTTC
v_gene: TRBV7-9; abundance: .; d_gene: .; j_gene: TRBJ1-4; CDR3aa: CASSLGPRMGEKLFF; CDR3nt: TGTGCCAGCAGCTTAGGGCCCAGGATGGGCGAAAAACTGTTTTTT
v_gene: TRBV18; abundance: .; d_gene: TRBD2; j_gene: TRBJ2-3; CDR3aa: CASRGGTDTQYF; CDR3nt: TGTGCCAGCCGGGGGGGCACAGATACGCAGTATTTT
v_gene: TRBV3-1/TRBV3-2; abundance: .; d_gene: TRBD1; j_gene: TRBJ2-5; CDR3aa: CASSPRTGIETQYF; CDR3nt: TGTGCCAGCAGCCCTCGGACAGGGATAGAGACCCAGTACTTC
v_gene: TRBV27; abundance: .; d_gene: TRBD1; j_gene: TRBJ1-1; CDR3aa: CASSFGQGKAFF; CDR3nt: TGTGCCAGCAGTTTCGGACAGGGGAAAGCTTTCTTT
v_gene: TRBV7-3; abundance: .; d_gene: .; j_gene: TRBJ2-7; CDR3aa: CASSPSGGYEQYF; CDR3nt: TGTGCCAGCAGCCCCTCCGGTGGTTACGAGCAGTACTTC
v_gene: TRBV18; abundance: .; d_gene: TRBD1; j_gene: TRBJ2-3; CDR3aa: CASSPRTGEAADTQYF; CDR3nt: TGTGCCAGCTCACCACGGACAGGGGAGGCAGCAGATACGCAGTATTTT
v_gene: TRBV12-3/TRBV12-4; abundance: few; d_gene: TRBD2; j_gene: TRBJ2-5; CDR3aa: CASSRLAGETQYF; CDR3nt: TGTGCCAGCAGTCGTCTAGCGGGAGAGACCCAGTACTTC
v_gene: TRBV5-4; abundance: .; d_gene: TRBD2; j_gene: TRBJ2-1; CDR3aa: CASTHGTSGVRRKFF; CDR3nt: TGTGCCAGCACCCACGGCACTAGCGGAGTCCGAAGGAAGTTCTTC
v_gene: TRBV6-1; abundance: .; d_gene: .; j_gene: TRBJ2-2; CDR3aa: CASSDFGRVGGELFF; CDR3nt: TGTGCCAGCAGTGATTTCGGGCGGGTCGGCGGGGAGCTGTTTTTT
v_gene: TRBV5-1; abundance: .; d_gene: .; j_gene: TRBJ1-2; CDR3aa: CASSIQGFGYTF; CDR3nt: TGCGCCAGCAGCATACAGGGTTTCGGCTACACCTTC
v_gene: TRBV2; abundance: .; d_gene: .; j_gene: TRBJ2-7; CDR3aa: CASSEASGYGEQYF; CDR3nt: TGTGCCAGCAGTGAAGCGTCAGGGTACGGCGAGCAGTACTTC
v_gene: TRBV14; abundance: few; d_gene: TRBD2; j_gene: TRBJ2-5; CDR3aa: CASSRREAGETQYF; CDR3nt: TGTGCCAGCAGCCGGCGGGAGGCTGGGGAGACCCAGTACTTC
v_gene: TRBV4-1; abundance: few; d_gene: TRBD2; j_gene: TRBJ2-2; CDR3aa: CASRGLAGTGELFF; CDR3nt: TGCGCCAGCAGGGGACTAGCGGGCACCGGGGAGCTGTTTTTT
v_gene: TRBV7-2; abundance: .; d_gene: .; j_gene: TRBJ1-1; CDR3aa: CASSLALPNTEAFF; CDR3nt: TGTGCCAGCAGCTTAGCCCTCCCGAACACTGAAGCTTTCTTT
v_gene: TRBV6-5; abundance: .; d_gene: .; j_gene: TRBJ2-7; CDR3aa: CASSVGASTSEQYF; CDR3nt: TGTGCCAGCAGCGTGGGGGCTAGCACGTCGGAGCAGTACTTC
v_gene: TRBV27; abundance: .; d_gene: TRBD2; j_gene: TRBJ2-1; CDR3aa: CASSLLGASGSPYNEQFF; CDR3nt: TGTGCCAGCAGTTTACTAGGGGCTAGCGGGAGCCCGTACAATGAGCAGTTCTTC
v_gene: TRBV6-5; abundance: .; d_gene: TRBD1; j_gene: TRBJ2-2; CDR3aa: CASSYWTGGTGELFF; CDR3nt: TGTGCCAGCAGTTACTGGACAGGGGGCACCGGGGAGCTGTTTTTT